Here is one T cell receptor beta chain with its context. This entry is derived from a study of blood T cell repertoires in COVID-19. About the research overall: Acute-phase and convalescent COVID-19 samples originated in the United States, Italy and Spain. The analysed material was cDNA or gDNA that came from T cells, B-cell-depleted T cells, or PBMCs.

Per the original methods: Researchers report that nucleated cell counts were estimated from reference gene primer amplification. TCRdb keeps only in-frame clones here, not all; method: immunoSEQ multiplex PCR. The V and J calls and the clone size are those of that table, but D and trimming were determined from the DNA. This table has roughly 66,000 clones, about 80% appearing once. This CDR3 is 13 amino acids long. V was clipped by 2 bases and J by 2 bases, with 9 bases between them. Germline assignment: CDR1 GTSNPN and CDR2 SVGIG (reference sequence). Source material: peripheral blood. The TCR originated in a man aged 55-75 years with acute or convalescent COVID-19. The chain employs TRBV30 and TRBJ1-1, with a weak D call TRBD1 (5 bases). The CDR3 protein is CAWSLQGNTEAFF. The CDR3, as DNA: TGTGCCTGGAGTTTGCAGGGTAACACTGAAGCTTTCTTT.